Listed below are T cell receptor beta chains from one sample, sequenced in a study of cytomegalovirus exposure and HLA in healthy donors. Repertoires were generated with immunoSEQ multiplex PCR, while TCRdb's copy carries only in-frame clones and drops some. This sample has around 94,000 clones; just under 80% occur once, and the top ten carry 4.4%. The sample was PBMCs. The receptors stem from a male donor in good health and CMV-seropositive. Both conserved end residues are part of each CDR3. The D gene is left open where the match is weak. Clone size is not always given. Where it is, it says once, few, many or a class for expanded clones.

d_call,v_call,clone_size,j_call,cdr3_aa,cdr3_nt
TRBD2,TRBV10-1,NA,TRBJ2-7,CASNTKGTTRTSYEQYF,TGCGCCAGCAACACTAAAGGGACTACCCGGACCTCCTACGAGCAGTACTTC
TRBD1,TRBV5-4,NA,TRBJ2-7,CASSPGTGLSYEQYF,TGTGCCAGCAGCCCCGGGACAGGCCTCTCCTACGAGCAGTACTTC
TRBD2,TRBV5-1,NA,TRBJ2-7,CASSLGAGTTYEQYF,TGCGCCAGCAGCTTGGGAGCGGGGACGACCTACGAGCAGTACTTC
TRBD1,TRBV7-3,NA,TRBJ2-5,CASSLGTAIPETQYF,TGTGCCAGCAGCCTGGGGACAGCGATTCCGGAGACCCAGTACTTC
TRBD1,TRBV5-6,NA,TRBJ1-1,CASSPGTGVTEAFF,TGTGCCAGCAGCCCCGGGACAGGGGTAACTGAAGCTTTCTTT
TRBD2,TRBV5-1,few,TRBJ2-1,CASSSAGAYNEQFF,TGCGCCAGCAGCTCGGCGGGAGCCTACAATGAGCAGTTCTTC
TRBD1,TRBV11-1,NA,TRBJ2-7,CASSWGQGPYEQYF,TGTGCCAGCAGCTGGGGACAGGGACCCTACGAGCAGTACTTC
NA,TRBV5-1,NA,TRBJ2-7,CASTDSDVTYEQYF,TGCGCCAGTACGGACAGCGACGTAACCTACGAGCAGTACTTC
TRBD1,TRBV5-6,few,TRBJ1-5,CASSLAQGANQPQHF,TGTGCCAGCAGCTTGGCACAGGGGGCGAATCAGCCCCAGCATTTT
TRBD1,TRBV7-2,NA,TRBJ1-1,CASSLGQGARNTEAFF,TGTGCCAGCAGCTTAGGGCAGGGGGCACGGAACACTGAAGCTTTCTTT
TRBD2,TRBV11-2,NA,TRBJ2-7,CASSWSGGNSYEQYF,TGTGCCAGCAGCTGGAGCGGGGGGAACTCCTACGAGCAGTACTTC
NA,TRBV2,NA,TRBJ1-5,CASSESRVIEPQHF,TGTGCCAGCAGTGAGAGCAGGGTGATTGAGCCCCAGCATTTT
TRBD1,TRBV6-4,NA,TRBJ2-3,CASTPVGQGVEDTQYF,TGTGCCAGTACACCCGTGGGACAGGGGGTAGAGGATACGCAGTATTTT
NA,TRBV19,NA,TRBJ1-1,CASTQGLSTEAFF,TGTGCCAGTACTCAGGGATTGAGCACTGAAGCTTTCTTT
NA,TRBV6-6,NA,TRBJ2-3,CASTLLGATDTQYF,TGTGCCAGCACCCTATTGGGGGCCACAGATACGCAGTATTTT
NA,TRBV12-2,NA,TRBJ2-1,CASRLVLAESYNEQFF,TGTGCAAGTCGCTTAGTGTTAGCGGAGTCCTACAATGAGCAGTTCTTC
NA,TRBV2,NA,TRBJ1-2,CASTKPRVEYTF,TGTGCCAGCACCAAACCCAGGGTTGAATACACCTTC
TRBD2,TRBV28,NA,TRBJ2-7,CASSLSSGGTYEQYF,TGTGCCAGCAGTTTATCAAGCGGGGGAACCTACGAGCAGTACTTC
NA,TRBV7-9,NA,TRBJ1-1,CASSEFQGPTEAFF,TGTGCCAGCAGCGAATTCCAGGGTCCCACTGAAGCTTTCTTT
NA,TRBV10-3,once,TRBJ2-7,CAISETGYEQYF,TGTGCCATCAGTGAGACAGGGTACGAGCAGTACTTC
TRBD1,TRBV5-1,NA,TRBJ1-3,CASSLEGQVANTIYF,TGCGCCAGCAGCTTGGAGGGACAGGTGGCAAACACCATATATTTT
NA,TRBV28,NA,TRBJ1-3,CASSSSGELAGNTIYF,TGTGCCAGCAGTTCATCAGGGGAGTTGGCTGGAAACACCATATATTTT
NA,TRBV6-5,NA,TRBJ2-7,CASSYSGLSEQYF,TGTGCCAGCAGTTACTCAGGACTGTCCGAGCAGTACTTC
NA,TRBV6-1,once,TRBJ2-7,CASSEAGWETYEQYF,TGTGCCAGCAGTGAAGCCGGATGGGAGACCTACGAGCAGTACTTC
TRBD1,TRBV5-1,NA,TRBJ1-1,CASSPLRGPNTEAFF,TGCGCCAGCAGCCCGTTGAGGGGGCCGAACACTGAAGCTTTCTTT
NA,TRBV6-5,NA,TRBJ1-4,CASSWDWEATNEKLFF,TGTGCCAGCAGTTGGGATTGGGAGGCAACTAATGAAAAACTGTTTTTT
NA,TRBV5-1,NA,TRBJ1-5,CASSLCRQVYSNQPQHF,TGCGCCAGCAGCTTGTGCAGGCAGGTCTATAGCAATCAGCCCCAGCATTTT
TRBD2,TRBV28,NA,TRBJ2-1,CASSLSSGVGSSYNEQFF,TGTGCCAGCAGTTTATCTAGCGGGGTGGGAAGCTCCTACAATGAGCAGTTCTTC
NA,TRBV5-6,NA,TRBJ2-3,CASSLVSEFTDTQYF,TGTGCCAGCAGCTTGGTTAGCGAGTTCACAGATACGCAGTATTTT
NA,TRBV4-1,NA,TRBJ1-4,CASSQDLTGSNEKLFF,TGCGCCAGCAGCCAAGATCTGACGGGGAGTAATGAAAAACTGTTTTTT
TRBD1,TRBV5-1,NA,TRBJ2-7,CASSGGQGSYEQYF,TGCGCCAGCAGCGGCGGACAGGGTTCGTACGAGCAGTACTTC
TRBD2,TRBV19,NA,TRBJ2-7,CASSIANGGAYEQYF,TGTGCCAGTAGTATTGCGAACGGGGGGGCCTACGAGCAGTACTTC
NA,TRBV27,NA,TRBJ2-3,CASARLPADTQYF,TGTGCCAGCGCCCGACTACCCGCAGATACGCAGTATTTT
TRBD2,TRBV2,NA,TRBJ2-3,CASRESGANTDTQYF,TGTGCCAGCAGGGAAAGCGGGGCCAACACAGATACGCAGTATTTT
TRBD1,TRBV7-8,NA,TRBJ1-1,CASSRGTGGTEAFF,TGTGCCAGCAGCCGAGGGACAGGGGGAACTGAAGCTTTCTTT
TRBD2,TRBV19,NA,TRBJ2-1,CASSKTGLGGFSYNEQFF,TGTGCCAGTAGTAAAACGGGACTAGGGGGGTTTTCCTACAATGAGCAGTTCTTC
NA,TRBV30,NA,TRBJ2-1,CACTIKAKGISEQFF,TGTGCCTGCACGATTAAGGCGAAGGGGATAAGTGAGCAGTTCTTC
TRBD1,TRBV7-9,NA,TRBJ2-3,CASSQPGTGTDTQYF,TGTGCCAGCAGCCAACCCGGGACAGGGACAGATACGCAGTATTTT
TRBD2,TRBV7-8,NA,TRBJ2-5,CASSSGGPETQYF,TGTGCCAGCAGCTCGGGGGGGCCGGAGACCCAGTACTTC
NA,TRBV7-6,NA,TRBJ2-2,CASSLAPSNGELFF,TGTGCCAGCAGCTTAGCGCCGAGTAACGGGGAGCTGTTTTTT
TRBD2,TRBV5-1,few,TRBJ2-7,CASSSGLAGSPYEQYF,TGCGCCAGCAGTTCCGGACTAGCGGGTTCCCCCTACGAGCAGTACTTC
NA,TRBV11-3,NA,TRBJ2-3,CASSLDLVAGTDTQYF,TGTGCCAGCAGCTTAGATTTGGTAGCGGGCACAGATACGCAGTATTTT
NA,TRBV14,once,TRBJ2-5,CASRQGTSYQETQYF,TGTGCCAGCAGACAGGGGACTTCTTATCAAGAGACCCAGTACTTC
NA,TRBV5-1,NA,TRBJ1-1,CASSLAGGAAFF,TGCGCCAGCAGCTTGGCCGGTGGAGCAGCTTTCTTT
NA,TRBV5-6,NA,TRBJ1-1,CASSVGLLTNTEAFF,TGTGCCAGCAGCGTGGGACTTCTGACGAACACTGAAGCTTTCTTT
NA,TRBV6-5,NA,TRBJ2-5,CASSLTGGFLETQYF,NA